The rows below give T cell receptor beta chains drawn from one sample of a study of T cell changes during pregnancy in multiple sclerosis. The table came from immunoSEQ multiplex PCR; TCRdb's copy has only in-frame clones and leaves some out. This sample carries about 71,000 clones, around 94% of them seen once, and the ten largest clones take 1.2%. Sequencing used peripheral blood, obtained in the third trimester of pregnancy. The receptors shown here come from a female donor with multiple sclerosis, enrolled in a pregnancy study. Each CDR3 is given with its conserved first and last residue. The D gene is left open where the match is weak. The size of a clone is reported for some rows only, either as once, few or many, or as a class for expanded clones.

-	-	TRBJ2-3	TRBV13	TGTGCCAGCAGCTTTAGGAGCGGTAGCACAGATACGCAGTATTTT	CASSFRSGSTDTQYF
-	TRBD2	TRBJ2-7	TRBV5-5	TGTGCCAGCAGCTTGTCGGGAGGGAGATACGAGCAGTACTTC	CASSLSGGRYEQYF
once	-	TRBJ2-1	TRBV5-4	TGTGCCAGCAGCTTGTTTGGTAGCGTCATCTATGAGCAGTTCTTC	CASSLFGSVIYEQFF
-	-	TRBJ2-2	TRBV7-2	TGTGCCAGCAGCTTAGACCACAGGGCCGGGGAGCTGTTTTTT	CASSLDHRAGELFF
-	-	TRBJ2-3	TRBV5-1	TGCGCCAGCAGCCCAGCTGGGCCAGGGGATATTAGCACAGATACGCAGTATTTT	CASSPAGPGDISTDTQYF
-	-	TRBJ1-1	TRBV9	TGTGCCAGCAGCGTAGTTTCAGGGGTGGCTGAAGCTTTCTTT	CASSVVSGVAEAFF
few	-	TRBJ1-1	TRBV6-1	TGTGCCAGCAGTGCCCGACTGGTGAACACTGAAGCTTTCTTT	CASSARLVNTEAFF
-	-	TRBJ2-1	TRBV29-1	TGCAGCGTTGGAGGAAGTGAGCAGTTCTTC	CSVGGSEQFF
few	-	TRBJ2-7	TRBV7-2	TGTGCCAGCAGCTTAGATTTCGGCAGGGTGGACGAGCAGTACTTC	CASSLDFGRVDEQYF
-	TRBD2	TRBJ2-7	TRBV27	TGTGCCAGCAGCTTCCTAGCGGGCCCTTACGAGCAGTACTTC	CASSFLAGPYEQYF
once	-	TRBJ2-1	TRBV7-8	TGTGCCAGCAGCTTGGGAGCTAGCACCGACTCCTACAATGAGCAGTTCTTC	CASSLGASTDSYNEQFF
-	TRBD2	TRBJ2-6	TRBV13	TGTGCCAGCAGCTCAAGTAGGGGAGGGAGGGTCCTGACTTTC	CASSSSRGGRVLTF
-	-	TRBJ1-5	TRBV5-4	TGTGCCAGCAGCTTCGTTTTATCCGACGGGAATCAGCCCCAGCATTTT	CASSFVLSDGNQPQHF
-	-	TRBJ1-1	TRBV18	TGTGCCAGCTCACCTCCCGAGGGTTTGACGAACACTGAAGCTTTCTTT	CASSPPEGLTNTEAFF